This entry features one T cell receptor (beta chain) sequence. V was cut by 0 bases and J by 4 bases, with 12 bases left in between. Germline V gives CDR1 LGHNT, CDR2 FRNRAP. The length of the CDR3 is 15 residues. The sample comes from a study of T cell responses to AZD1222 COVID-19 vaccine. Using immunoSEQ multiplex PCR, the repertoire was profiled, and TCRdb retains in-frame clones only, with some absent. Among over 95,000 clones, 80% to 95% were seen once, and the ten largest hold roughly 4.7%. The material sequenced was peripheral blood, taken on day 0 of AZD1222 vaccination. The TCR comes from an adult in good health. The rearrangement uses TRBV12-5 and TRBJ2-5; D is undetermined. The CDR3 DNA reads TGTGCTAGTGGTTTGGTACAAACAGTTCGAGAGACCCAGTACTTC. Encoded protein: CASGLVQTVRETQYF.